The rows below give T cell receptor beta chains drawn from one sample of a study of metastatic and nonmetastatic thyroid tumors. TCRdb reanalyzed the PCR reads with MiXCR. The profile shows about 12,000 clones, 25% to 30% of them singletons. Sequenced: tumor tissue. The receptor source for this set is a female donor with papillary thyroid cancer or a benign thyroid nodule (not recorded which). Some clones in this sample may be carry-over from other donors' samples. Each CDR3 is given with its conserved first and last residue. A D gene is named only where the DNA matches it firmly. Size is omitted from some rows. Given values are once, few, many or a class for expanded clones.

j_call v_call d_call clone_size cdr3_aa cdr3_nt
TRBJ2-7 TRBV3-1 TRBD1 NA CASSPTDRLHEQYF TGTGCCAGCAGCCCCACGGACAGGCTCCACGAGCAGTACTTC
TRBJ2-7 TRBV6-1 NA NA CASSETDTRDEQYF TGTGCCAGCAGTGAAACCGACACACGGGACGAGCAGTACTTC
TRBJ2-5 TRBV11-1 TRBD2 NA CASSPPMGSGMGSGETQYF TGTGCCAGCAGCCCCCCCATGGGTAGCGGGATGGGTAGTGGTGAGACCCAGTACTTC
TRBJ1-2 TRBV4-3 NA NA CASSQPLQVPEDYTF TGCGCCAGCAGCCAACCACTTCAGGTGCCGGAAGACTACACCTTC
TRBJ2-5 TRBV11-2 TRBD2 NA CASSSRLAGGLTQYF TGTGCCAGTAGCTCACGACTAGCGGGAGGTCTGACCCAGTACTTC
TRBJ2-7 TRBV20-1 NA NA CSARDHGRREPVSYEQYF TGCAGTGCTAGAGACCACGGACGGAGAGAGCCCGTGTCCTACGAGCAGTACTTC
TRBJ2-2 TRBV18 NA many CASSPDGELFF TGTGCCAGCTCACCAGACGGGGAGCTGTTTTTT
TRBJ1-2 TRBV6-1 TRBD1 medium-sized CASTRDRGYGYTF TGTGCCAGCACCCGAGACAGGGGCTATGGCTACACCTTC
TRBJ1-4 TRBV6-1 TRBD1 few CASSQEGTGREKLFF TGTGCCAGCAGCCAAGAGGGGACAGGGAGGGAAAAACTGTTTTTT
TRBJ2-1 TRBV2 NA once CASSESEQATVNEQFF TGTGCCAGCAGTGAATCCGAACAGGCCACGGTTAATGAGCAGTTCTTC
TRBJ2-7 TRBV20-1 TRBD2 NA CSAPTSGSSYEQYF TGCAGTGCTCCCACTAGCGGAAGCTCCTACGAGCAGTACTTC
TRBJ2-5 TRBV9 NA many CASSEHGQETQYF TGTGCCAGCAGCGAACATGGGCAAGAGACCCAGTACTTC
TRBJ1-2 TRBV27 TRBD1 NA CASWGQGEYGYTF TGTGCCAGTTGGGGACAGGGGGAATATGGCTACACCTTC
TRBJ1-5 TRBV20-1 TRBD1 NA CSPQGGNQPQHF TGCAGCCCCCAGGGGGGAAATCAGCCCCAGCATTTT
TRBJ1-1 TRBV6-1 NA many CASRERGVNTEAFF TGTGCCAGCAGAGAACGAGGGGTTAACACTGAAGCTTTCTTT
TRBJ1-4 TRBV27 NA few CASSPRLTEEKLFF TGTGCCAGCAGTCCCCGCTTGACAGAAGAAAAACTGTTTTTT
TRBJ1-4 TRBV12-3/TRBV12-4 TRBD1 medium-sized CASSGGQYGEKLFF TGTGCCAGCAGTGGGGGACAGTACGGCGAAAAACTGTTTTTT
TRBJ1-2 TRBV3-1 NA NA CASSHNSYSYGYTF TGTGCCAGCAGCCACAACTCCTACAGCTATGGCTACACCTTC
TRBJ1-2 TRBV27 NA NA CASRDNYGYTF TGTGCCAGCAGGGATAACTATGGCTACACCTTC
TRBJ2-1 TRBV6-1 NA NA CASSEWNEQFF TGTGCCAGCAGTGAATGGAATGAGCAGTTCTTC
TRBJ2-1 TRBV11-2 NA NA CASSIGLRVSYNEQFF TGTGCCAGCAGTATCGGGTTAAGAGTTTCCTACAATGAGCAGTTCTTC
TRBJ2-7 TRBV2 TRBD2 few CASNGEGYEQYF TGTGCCAGCAATGGGGAGGGCTACGAGCAGTACTTC
TRBJ2-1 TRBV5-5 TRBD2 many CASSSVMIAGGFNEQFF TGTGCCAGCAGCTCCGTAATGATAGCGGGAGGCTTCAATGAGCAGTTCTTC
TRBJ2-7 TRBV5-6 NA NA CASSVTGSAYEQYF TGTGCCAGCAGCGTCACAGGGTCCGCCTACGAGCAGTACTTC
TRBJ1-2 TRBV14 NA large CASSQEGGQGTNYGYTF TGTGCCAGCAGCCAAGAGGGCGGACAAGGGACTAACTATGGCTACACCTTC
TRBJ2-7 TRBV5-1 TRBD2 NA CASSSPGLGTYEQYF TGCGCCAGCAGCTCACCGGGACTAGGCACCTACGAGCAGTACTTC
TRBJ2-1 TRBV16 TRBD2 many CASSPAGVSYNEQFF TGTGCCAGCAGCCCGGCGGGGGTCTCCTACAATGAGCAGTTCTTC
TRBJ2-1 TRBV27 TRBD2 many CASSKTSGIYNEQFF TGTGCCAGCAGTAAGACTAGCGGGATCTACAATGAGCAGTTCTTC
TRBJ1-4 TRBV27 TRBD1 NA CASSLRTGDWEKLFF TGTGCCAGCAGTTTAAGGACAGGGGATTGGGAAAAACTGTTTTTT